This T cell receptor (beta chain) was sequenced during a study of cytomegalovirus exposure and HLA in healthy donors. Whole-study results and caveats: Through in vitro validation, a few CMV-associated chains were shown to be specific for CMV antigens. Investigators reported approximately 170 TCR beta chains as tied to cytomegalovirus. In a later analysis, common viral pathogens appeared linked to several of the most significant clusters.

About this clone itself: The target antigen is unknown.

With V trimmed by 6 bases and J by 3 bases, 5 bases remained unmatched. This CDR3 contains 14 residues. From germline, CDR1 is SQVTM and CDR2 ANQGSEA. The study ran its PCR with 60 Vbeta and 13 Jbeta primers. Some clones are missing from TCRdb's copy, which holds only in-frame ones; the method was immunoSEQ multiplex PCR. This sample has roughly 78,000 clones; about 60% occur once, and the top ten carry around 6%. The sample consisted of PBMCs. The clonotype was recovered from a man aged 30 to 45 in good health and CMV-seropositive. V and J are TRBV29-1 and TRBJ2-7; 13 bases are a match to TRBD2. The CDR3 spells CSVAGTSGNYEQYF. CDR3 sequence (DNA): TGCAGCGTAGCCGGGACTAGCGGGAACTACGAGCAGTACTTC.